This TCR beta chain was observed in a study of cytomegalovirus exposure and HLA in healthy donors. Across the whole study: It was reported in a later analysis that the 100 to 150 validation repertoires used the same platform as the approximately 670 first-cohort repertoires.

Donors were drawn from the approximately 120-subject validation cohort, separate from the approximately 680-subject first cohort. The CDR3 runs to 15 residues. CDR1 is SGHTA and CDR2 is FQGNSA in the germline V gene. Deletions cut 0 bases from V and 0 bases from J, with 8 bases between. The method was immunoSEQ multiplex PCR; TCRdb's version includes in-frame clones alone and lacks a portion of them. The sample consists of over 100,000 clones, 88% of them appearing once. The receptor's source is a woman between 18 and 29 years old in good health and CMV-seronegative. The sample comprised PBMCs. The chain links TRBV7-2 to TRBJ1-1, with D perhaps matching TRBD1 (6 bases). CDR3 nucleotides: TGTGCCAGCAGCTTAGCCACAGGGTTGAACACTGAAGCTTTCTTT. It specifies CASSLATGLNTEAFF.